This is a list of T cell receptor beta chains from one sample in a study of cytomegalovirus exposure and HLA in healthy donors. Libraries were prepared by immunoSEQ multiplex PCR; TCRdb keeps only in-frame clonotypes and omits some of them. Of about 92,000 clones listed, about 93% are singletons. Input material: PBMCs. The receptors here all came from a woman younger than 45 in good health and CMV-seropositive. The CDR3 runs from the conserved cysteine through the conserved F or W. D genes are given only for firm matches. A clone size is listed for some rows: how often the clone was seen (once, few, many), or a class if it is expanded.

>TRBJ1-1|.|TRBV28|.
CASSLHRVMNTEAFF
TGTGCCAGCAGTCTCCACAGGGTTATGAACACTGAAGCTTTCTTT
>TRBJ1-5|TRBD1|TRBV27|.
CASSQFRTGGNQPQHF
TGTGCCAGCAGCCAATTCCGGACAGGGGGAAATCAGCCCCAGCATTTT
>TRBJ2-3|.|TRBV7-2|.
CASSFQGFDTQYF
TGTGCCAGCAGCTTTCAGGGGTTCGATACGCAGTATTTT
>TRBJ2-5|.|TRBV13|.
CASSPRQLPQETQYF
TGTGCCAGCAGCCCTAGACAGCTCCCGCAGGAGACCCAGTACTTC
>TRBJ2-5|.|TRBV9|.
CASSITGLETQYF
TGTGCCAGCAGCATAACAGGGTTGGAGACCCAGTACTTC
>TRBJ1-5|TRBD1|TRBV28|.
CASSSLRARQGIQPQHF
TGTGCCAGCAGTTCCCTCAGGGCGAGACAGGGTATTCAGCCCCAGCATTTT
>TRBJ2-1|.|TRBV6-6|.
CASIENRFLTYNEQFF
TGTGCCAGCATCGAAAACAGGTTCCTAACCTACAATGAGCAGTTCTTC
>TRBJ1-4|.|TRBV9|.
CASSPRERNEKLFF
TGTGCCAGCAGCCCCAGGGAAAGAAATGAAAAACTGTTTTTT
>TRBJ2-3|.|TRBV13|.
CASSQRTDPGDTQYF
TGTGCCAGCAGCCAAAGGACAGACCCAGGTGATACGCAGTATTTT
>TRBJ1-1|TRBD1|TRBV7-8|.
CASSQTGTGPFSRHGTEAFF
TGTGCCAGCAGCCAAACCGGGACAGGGCCTTTTTCTCGTCACGGCACTGAAGCTTTCTTT
>TRBJ2-7|.|TRBV28|.
CASSPIAGKSEQYF
TGTGCCAGCAGCCCCATCGCAGGGAAGAGCGAGCAGTACTTC
>TRBJ1-2|TRBD1|TRBV6-5|.
CASSYSPGQGLSGYTF
TGTGCCAGCAGTTACTCACCGGGACAGGGATTGAGTGGCTACACCTTC
>TRBJ2-5|TRBD2|TRBV19|.
CASSILAGVGGETQYF
TGTGCCAGTAGTATCCTAGCGGGAGTGGGAGGAGAGACCCAGTACTTC
>TRBJ2-1|TRBD2|TRBV2|.
CASGRGLYNEQFF
TGTGCCAGCGGGAGGGGTCTATACAATGAGCAGTTCTTC
>TRBJ2-1|TRBD2|TRBV6-1|few
CASSEETSGYNEQFF
TGTGCCAGCAGTGAAGAGACTAGCGGATACAATGAGCAGTTCTTC
>TRBJ2-7|.|TRBV21-1|.
CASSLLDTNYEQYF
TGTGCCAGCAGTTTACTGGACACCAACTACGAGCAGTACTTC
>TRBJ2-1|.|TRBV9|.
CASSVGNPNNEQFF
TGTGCCAGCAGCGTAGGAAACCCTAATAATGAGCAGTTCTTC
>TRBJ2-1|TRBD2|TRBV19|.
CAGGSGRRYNEQFF
TGTGCCGGGGGTAGCGGGAGGCGCTACAATGAGCAGTTCTTC
>TRBJ2-3|.|TRBV14|.
CASSFEYTDTQYF
TGTGCCAGCAGCTTCGAGTACACAGATACGCAGTATTTT
>TRBJ2-5|.|TRBV28|.
CASSFVGLQETQYF
TGTGCCAGCAGTTTTGTGGGGCTCCAAGAGACCCAGTACTTC
>TRBJ1-3|.|TRBV18|.
CASSPRYGEGLYTIYF
TGTGCCAGCTCACCGCGTTATGGGGAAGGACTCTACACCATATATTTT
>TRBJ2-7|TRBD2|TRBV7-6|.
CASSPVLAGVLESYEQYF
TGTGCCAGCAGCCCCGTACTAGCGGGAGTACTTGAGTCCTACGAGCAGTACTTC
>TRBJ1-5|.|TRBV5-8|.
CASSSKGTGHLNQPQHF
TGTGCCAGCAGCTCAAAGGGTACCGGACATCTTAATCAGCCCCAGCATTTT
>TRBJ1-1|.|TRBV18|.
CASSPRGGYTEAFF
TGTGCCAGCTCACCACGGGGGGGCTACACTGAAGCTTTCTTT
>TRBJ2-3|TRBD2|TRBV4-3|.
CASSQRGGGRGADTQYF
TGCGCCAGCAGCCAAAGGGGAGGCGGGAGGGGGGCAGATACGCAGTATTTT
>TRBJ1-2|TRBD1|TRBV14|.
CASSQDFAGGRYGYTF
TGTGCCAGCAGCCAAGATTTCGCAGGGGGCCGCTATGGCTACACCTTC